The TCR beta chain under discussion was sequenced for a study of T-cell reconstitution after alpha-beta-depleted transplantation in children. In this sample, this clonotype turned up many times. Unique molecular identifiers were used in preparing the TCRbeta library. TCRdb redid the calling of the PCR reads with MiXCR, one entry per CDR3 protein. The table includes around 250,000 distinct CDR3 sequences, approximately 8% detected once. Between the trimmed V and J ends, which lost 0 bases and 4 bases, there was a span of 8 bases. Germline V gives CDR1 SGDLS, CDR2 YYNGEE. The CDR3 consists of 14 residues.

The chain recombines TRBV9 with TRBJ2-1, with unresolved D. Sequenced here: PBMCs, mostly from graft donor cells, sampled 180 days after TCRalphabeta/CD19-depleted stem cell transplant. The receptor was isolated from a male patient between 10 and 17 years old who had a stem cell transplant for acute lymphoblastic leukemia, so the T cells may come from the graft donor. CDR3: CASSVDNRYNEQFF. The CDR3 region has the DNA TGTGCCAGCAGCGTAGACAACAGATACAATGAGCAGTTCTTC.